This T cell receptor beta chain originates from a study of cytomegalovirus exposure and HLA in healthy donors. Study details: There were 65 million to 85 million unique TCRs (from HLA-typed donors) in an early data release.

Germline assignment: CDR1 MNHEY and CDR2 SMNVEV (reference sequence). The CDR3 is made up of 16 amino acids. V dropped 7 bases and J dropped 3 bases, with 16 bases sitting between them. Study results and caveats: In a later analysis, most CMV-associated TCR beta chains appeared HLA-restricted. TCR beta sequences numbering 15,000 to 20,000 were associated with HLA alleles at 0.05 false discovery rate in a later analysis.

The PCR was carried out with 60 Vbeta primers and 13 Jbeta primers. This table comes from immunoSEQ multiplex PCR, and its TCRdb copy is limited to in-frame clones, with some not included. The table has roughly 80,000 clones, roughly 79% seen once. As regards this clone: Antigen unknown.

The clonotype was recovered from a woman under 40 in good health and CMV-seronegative. The sample was PBMCs. The genes are TRBV27 and TRBJ2-6; D might be TRBD2 (7 bases). The CDR3 DNA reads TGTGCCAGCACAAATATCGGGGGGCATGGGGCCAACGTCCTGACTTTC. Translation gives CASTNIGGHGANVLTF. Full variable domain (missing parts from reference TRBV27 and TRBJ2-6): EAQVTQNPRYLITVTGKKLTVTCSQNMNHEYMSWYRQDPGLGLRQIYYSMNVEVTDKGDVPEGYKVSRKEKRNFPLILESPSPNQTSLYFCASTNIGGHGANVLTFGAGSRLTVL.